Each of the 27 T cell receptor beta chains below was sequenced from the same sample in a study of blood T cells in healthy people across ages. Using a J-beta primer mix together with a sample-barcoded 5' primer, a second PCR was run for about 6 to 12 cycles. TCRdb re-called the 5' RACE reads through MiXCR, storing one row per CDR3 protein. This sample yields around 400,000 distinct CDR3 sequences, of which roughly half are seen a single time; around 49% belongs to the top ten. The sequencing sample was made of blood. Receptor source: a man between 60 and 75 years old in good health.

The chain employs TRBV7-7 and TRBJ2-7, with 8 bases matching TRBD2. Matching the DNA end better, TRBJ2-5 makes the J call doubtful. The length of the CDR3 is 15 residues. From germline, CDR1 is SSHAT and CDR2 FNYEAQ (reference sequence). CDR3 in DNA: TGTGCTAGCTCTTTCGGGGGGGGCCCGCGAGAGACCCAGTACTTC. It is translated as CASSFGGGPRETQYF.

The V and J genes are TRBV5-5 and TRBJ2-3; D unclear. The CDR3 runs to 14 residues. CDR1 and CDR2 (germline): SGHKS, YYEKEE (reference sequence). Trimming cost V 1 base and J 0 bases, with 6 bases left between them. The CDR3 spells CASSLHSSTDTQYF. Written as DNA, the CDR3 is TGTGCCAGCAGCTTGCATTCTAGCACAGATACGCAGTATTTT.

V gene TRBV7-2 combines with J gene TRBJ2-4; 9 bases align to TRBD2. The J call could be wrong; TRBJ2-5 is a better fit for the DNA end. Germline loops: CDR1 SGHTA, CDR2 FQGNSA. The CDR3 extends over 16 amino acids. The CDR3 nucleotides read TGTGCCAGCAGCTTCACGTCTAGCGGGGCCCAAGAGACCCAGTACTTC. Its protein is CASSFTSSGAQETQYF.

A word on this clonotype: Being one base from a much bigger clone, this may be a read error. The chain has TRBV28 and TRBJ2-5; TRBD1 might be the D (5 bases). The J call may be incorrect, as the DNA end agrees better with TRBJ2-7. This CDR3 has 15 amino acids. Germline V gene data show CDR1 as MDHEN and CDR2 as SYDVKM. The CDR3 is CASSLQGERSYEQYF. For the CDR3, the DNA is TGTGCCAGCAGTTTACAGGGCGAGAGGTCCTACGAGCAGTACTTC.

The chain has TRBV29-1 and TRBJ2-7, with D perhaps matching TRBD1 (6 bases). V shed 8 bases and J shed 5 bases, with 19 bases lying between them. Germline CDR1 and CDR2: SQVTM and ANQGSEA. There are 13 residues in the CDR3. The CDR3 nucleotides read TGCAGCACCCCAGGTTGGGGGCGGAACGAGCAGTACTTC. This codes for CSTPGWGRNEQYF.

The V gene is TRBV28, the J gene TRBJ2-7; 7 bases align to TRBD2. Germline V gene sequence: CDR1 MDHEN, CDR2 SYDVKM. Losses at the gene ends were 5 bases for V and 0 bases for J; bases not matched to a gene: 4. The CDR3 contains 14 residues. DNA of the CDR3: TGTGCCAGCAGTACTGGGACTATCTCCTACGAGCAGTACTTC. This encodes CASSTGTISYEQYF.

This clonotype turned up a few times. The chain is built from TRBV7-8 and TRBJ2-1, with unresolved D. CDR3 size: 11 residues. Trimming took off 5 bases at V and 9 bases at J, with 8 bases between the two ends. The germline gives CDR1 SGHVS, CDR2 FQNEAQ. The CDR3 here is CASSTKTEQFF. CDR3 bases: TGTGCCAGCAGCACTAAGACTGAGCAGTTCTTC.

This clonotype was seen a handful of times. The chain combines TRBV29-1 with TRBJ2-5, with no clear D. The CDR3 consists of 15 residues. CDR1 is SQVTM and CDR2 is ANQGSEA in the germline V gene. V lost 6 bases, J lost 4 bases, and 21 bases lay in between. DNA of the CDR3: TGCAGCGTCCAGGACCGGCTGCAAGCTTTAGAGACCCAGTACTTC. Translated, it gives CSVQDRLQALETQYF.

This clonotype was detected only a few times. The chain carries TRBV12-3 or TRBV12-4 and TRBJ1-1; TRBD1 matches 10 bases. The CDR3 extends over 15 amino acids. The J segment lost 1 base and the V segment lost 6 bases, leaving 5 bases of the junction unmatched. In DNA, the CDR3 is TGTGCCAGCAGGCCCGGGGACAGGGGGAACACTGAAGCTTTCTTT. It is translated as CASRPGDRGNTEAFF.

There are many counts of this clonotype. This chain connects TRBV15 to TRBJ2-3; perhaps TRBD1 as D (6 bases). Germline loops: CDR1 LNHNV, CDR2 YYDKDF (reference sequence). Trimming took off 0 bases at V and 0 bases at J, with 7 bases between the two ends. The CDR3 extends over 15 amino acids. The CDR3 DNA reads TGTGCCACCAGCAGAGAGAGGGGGAGCACAGATACGCAGTATTTT. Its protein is CATSRERGSTDTQYF.

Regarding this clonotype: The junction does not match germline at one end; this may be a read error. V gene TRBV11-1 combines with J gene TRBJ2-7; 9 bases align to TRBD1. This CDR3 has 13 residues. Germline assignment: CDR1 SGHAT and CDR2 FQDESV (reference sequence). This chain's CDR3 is CASSRDRVYGQYF. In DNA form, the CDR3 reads TGTGCCAGCAGCCGGGACAGGGTCTACGGGCAGTACTTC.

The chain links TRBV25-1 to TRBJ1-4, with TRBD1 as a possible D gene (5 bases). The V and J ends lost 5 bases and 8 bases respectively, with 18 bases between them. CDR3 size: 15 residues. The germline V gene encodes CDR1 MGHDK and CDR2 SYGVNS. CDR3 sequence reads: CASSTQTVGVEKLFF. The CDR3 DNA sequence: TGTGCCAGCAGTACCCAAACGGTAGGGGTGGAAAAACTGTTTTTT.

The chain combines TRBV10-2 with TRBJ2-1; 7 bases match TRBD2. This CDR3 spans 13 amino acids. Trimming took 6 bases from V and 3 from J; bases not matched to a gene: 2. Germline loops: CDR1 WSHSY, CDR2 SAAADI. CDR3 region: CASSERGYNEQFF. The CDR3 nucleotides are TGCGCCAGCAGCGAGCGGGGCTACAATGAGCAGTTCTTC.

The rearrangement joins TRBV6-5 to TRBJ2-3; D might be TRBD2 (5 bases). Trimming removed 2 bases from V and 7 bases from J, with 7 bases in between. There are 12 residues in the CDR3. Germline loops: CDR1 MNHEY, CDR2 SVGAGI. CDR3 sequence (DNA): TGTGCCAGCAGTTACGGAGGAAATACGCAGTATTTT. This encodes CASSYGGNTQYF.

The DNA for the CDR3 is TGTGCCAGCAGACCTCCGGGACTGAGCTCCTACGAGCAGTACTTC. Its protein product is CASRPPGLSSYEQYF. The V call is TRBV6-5, the J call TRBJ2-7, with a weak D call TRBD2 (6 bases). CDR1 and CDR2 from the germline V gene are MNHEY and SVGAGI. There are 15 residues in the CDR3. The V end lost 6 bases, the J end lost 0 bases, and 15 bases lay between the germline ends.

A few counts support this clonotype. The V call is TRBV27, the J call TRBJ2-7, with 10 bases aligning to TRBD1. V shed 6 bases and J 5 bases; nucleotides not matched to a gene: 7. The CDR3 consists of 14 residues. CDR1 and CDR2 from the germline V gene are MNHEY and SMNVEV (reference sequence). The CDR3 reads CASSARDRGHEQYF. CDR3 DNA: TGTGCCAGCAGCGCCCGGGACAGGGGCCACGAGCAGTACTTC.

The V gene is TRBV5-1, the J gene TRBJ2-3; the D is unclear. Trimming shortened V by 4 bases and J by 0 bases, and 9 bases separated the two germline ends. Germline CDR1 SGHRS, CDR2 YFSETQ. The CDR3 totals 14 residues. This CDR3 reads CASSVTLSTDTQYF. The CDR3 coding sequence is TGCGCCAGCAGCGTCACTCTGAGCACAGATACGCAGTATTTT.

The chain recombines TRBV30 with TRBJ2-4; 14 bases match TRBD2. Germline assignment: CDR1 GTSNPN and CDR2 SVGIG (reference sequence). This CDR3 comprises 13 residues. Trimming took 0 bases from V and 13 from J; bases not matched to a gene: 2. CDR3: CAWSVGLAGEQYF. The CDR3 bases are TGTGCCTGGAGTGTGGGACTAGCGGGAGAGCAGTACTTC.

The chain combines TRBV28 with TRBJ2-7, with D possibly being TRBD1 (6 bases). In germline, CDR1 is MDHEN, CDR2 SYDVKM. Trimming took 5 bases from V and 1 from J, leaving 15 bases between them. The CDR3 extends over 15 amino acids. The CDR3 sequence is CASSTQQGISYEQYF. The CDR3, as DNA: TGTGCCAGCAGTACACAACAGGGAATTTCCTACGAGCAGTACTTC.

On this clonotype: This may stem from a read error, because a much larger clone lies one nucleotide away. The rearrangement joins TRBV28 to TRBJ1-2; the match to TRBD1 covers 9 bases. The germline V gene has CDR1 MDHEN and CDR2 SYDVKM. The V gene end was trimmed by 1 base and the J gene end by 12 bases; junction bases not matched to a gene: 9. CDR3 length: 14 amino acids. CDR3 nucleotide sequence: TGTGCCAGCAGTTTATTCCGACAGGGGGACGGCCACACCTTC. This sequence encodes CASSLFRQGDGHTF.

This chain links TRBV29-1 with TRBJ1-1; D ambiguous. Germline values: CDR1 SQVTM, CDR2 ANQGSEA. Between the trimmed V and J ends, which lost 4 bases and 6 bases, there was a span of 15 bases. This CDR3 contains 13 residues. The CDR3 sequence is CSVAARWEAEAFF. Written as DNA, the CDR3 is TGCAGCGTTGCGGCCAGGTGGGAGGCTGAAGCTTTCTTT.

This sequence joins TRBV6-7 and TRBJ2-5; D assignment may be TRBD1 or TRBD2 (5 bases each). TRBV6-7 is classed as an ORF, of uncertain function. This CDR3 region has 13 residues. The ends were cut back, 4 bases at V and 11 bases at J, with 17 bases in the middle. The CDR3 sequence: CASSWVGPNEQYF. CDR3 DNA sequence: TGTGCCAGCAGTTGGGTGGGACCCAATGAGCAGTACTTC.

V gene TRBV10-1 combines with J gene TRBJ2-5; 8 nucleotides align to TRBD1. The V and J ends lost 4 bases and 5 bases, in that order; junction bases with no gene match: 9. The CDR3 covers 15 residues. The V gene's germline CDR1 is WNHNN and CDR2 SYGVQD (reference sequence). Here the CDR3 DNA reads TGCGCCAGCAGTGCTTGGACAGGGAAAGGGGAGACCCAGTACTTC. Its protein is CASSAWTGKGETQYF.

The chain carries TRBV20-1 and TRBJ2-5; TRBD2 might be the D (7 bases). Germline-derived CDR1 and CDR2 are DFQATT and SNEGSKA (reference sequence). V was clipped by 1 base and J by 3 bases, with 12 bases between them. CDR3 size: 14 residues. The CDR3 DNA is TGCAGTGCTAGAGCCGGGGGGCCCAAAGAGACCCAGTACTTC. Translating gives CSARAGGPKETQYF.

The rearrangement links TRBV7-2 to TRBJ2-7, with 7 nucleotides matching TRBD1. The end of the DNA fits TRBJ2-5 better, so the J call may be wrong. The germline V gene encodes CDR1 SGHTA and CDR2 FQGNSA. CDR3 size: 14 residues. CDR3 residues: CASSSPRGFETQYF. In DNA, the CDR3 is TGTGCCAGCAGCTCCCCCAGGGGGTTCGAGACCCAGTACTTC.

CDR3 in amino acids: CASWGGGLTKNIQYF. In nucleotides, the CDR3 is TGTGCCAGCTGGGGGGGAGGGCTAACCAAAAACATTCAGTACTTC. The rearrangement links TRBV28 to TRBJ2-4; 7 bases map to TRBD2. This CDR3 has 15 amino acids. Germline CDR1 is MDHEN and CDR2 is SYDVKM. Germline trimming cut 8 bases from V and 2 bases from J; bases unmatched to any gene: 9.

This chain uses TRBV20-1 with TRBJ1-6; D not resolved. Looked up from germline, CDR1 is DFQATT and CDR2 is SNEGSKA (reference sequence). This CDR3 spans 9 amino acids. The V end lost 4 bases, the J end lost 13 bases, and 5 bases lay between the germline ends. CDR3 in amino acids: CSANFPLHF. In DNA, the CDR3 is TGCAGTGCTAATTTTCCCCTCCACTTT.